Shown below are 14 T cell receptor beta chains from a single sample sequenced in a study of beta chain features in type 1 diabetes. The study reverse transcribed the entire isolated RNA, so it sequenced expressed TCRB transcripts. Only in-frame clones appear in the TCRdb table, and some are missing; sequencing was by immunoSEQ multiplex PCR. This table holds 130,000 to 150,000 clones, approximately 52% found once. The sequenced material came from Tregs from blood. The receptors originated from a man younger than 30 in good health.

Only a few counts were recorded for this clone. This chain joins TRBV29-1 and TRBJ1-2, with a weak D call TRBD1 (6 bases). The CDR3 runs 13 residues. Germline lookup yields CDR1 SQVTM and CDR2 ANQGSEA. Trimming pared 4 bases from V and 2 bases from J, leaving 11 bases between. CDR3: CSVGSQGNYGYTF. DNA for the CDR3: TGCAGCGTTGGGTCGCAGGGGAACTATGGCTACACCTTC.

The genes are TRBV19 and TRBJ1-1; a weak D match, TRBD1 (5 bases). CDR3 size: 16 residues. CDR1 is LNHDA and CDR2 is SQIVND in the germline V gene (reference sequence). V was shortened by 2 bases and J by 5 bases, with 18 bases between the two germline ends. The CDR3 loop is CASSIIWGGVETEAFF. CDR3 nucleotide sequence: TGTGCCAGTAGTATAATTTGGGGAGGGGTGGAGACTGAAGCTTTCTTT.

The rearrangement uses TRBV28 and TRBJ1-5, with 9 bases aligning to TRBD1. The CDR3 extends over 16 amino acids. From germline, CDR1 is MDHEN and CDR2 SYDVKM. V dropped 6 bases and J dropped 4; count of bases not matched to a gene: 10. In DNA form, the CDR3 reads TGTGCCAGCAGCTCTTGGGGACAGGGAGGAAATCAGCCCCAGCATTTT. Translation gives CASSSWGQGGNQPQHF.

This clone was counted a few times. The chain recombines TRBV10-3 with TRBJ1-2, with TRBD1 as a possible D gene (5 bases). This CDR3 region has 13 residues. V gave up 5 bases and J gave up 8 bases, with 15 bases separating them. In germline, CDR1 is ENHRY, CDR2 SYGVKD. The CDR3 reads CAISLDTLGGYTF. The CDR3 coding sequence is TGTGCCATCAGTCTGGACACCTTGGGCGGCTACACCTTC.

The V gene is TRBV4-2, the J gene TRBJ1-2; 7 bases fit TRBD1. Germline-derived CDR1 and CDR2 are LGHNA and YNFKEQ. This CDR3 region has 17 residues. J gave up 5 bases and V 1 base, and 13 bases lay outside the gene matches. CDR3 loop: CASSQGFADRDEYGYTF. The CDR3 DNA follows: TGTGCCAGCAGCCAAGGTTTCGCCGACAGGGACGAGTATGGCTACACCTTC.

This clone was found once. The genes are TRBV6-5 and TRBJ2-7, with D maybe TRBD1 (5 bases). This CDR3 spans 15 amino acids. Germline CDR1 reads MNHEY; CDR2 reads SVGAGI. Trimming took 2 bases from V and 2 from J, leaving 13 bases between them. This CDR3 is CASSYVKLGAYEQYF. The CDR3 DNA reads as TGTGCCAGCAGTTACGTAAAATTAGGGGCCTACGAGCAGTACTTC.

This clone has just a few counts. This chain links TRBV5-1 with TRBJ2-7; the D gene is possibly TRBD1 (5 bases). The germline gives CDR1 SGHRS, CDR2 YFSETQ. The V gene lost 0 bases and the J gene lost 4 bases, with 11 bases spanning the gap. The CDR3 length is 14 residues. DNA for the CDR3: TGCGCCAGCAGCTTGGGGACACCAAGTTACGAGCAGTACTTC. This translates into CASSLGTPSYEQYF. The entire variable domain, with the rest obtained from reference TRBV5-1 and TRBJ2-7, is as follows: KAGVTQTPRYLIKTRGQQVTLSCSPISGHRSVSWYQQTPGQGLQFLFEYFSETQRNKGNFPGRFSGRQFSNSRSEMNVSTLELGDSALYLCASSLGTPSYEQYFGPGTRLTVT.

Comment on this clone: Distinct nucleotide sequences in the sample also encode this CDR3. The chain employs TRBV4-3 and TRBJ1-1, with D perhaps matching TRBD1 (6 bases). CDR1 LGHNA and CDR2 YSLEER come from the germline V gene. Trimming left V 4 bases short and J 7 bases short, with 13 bases between. The CDR3 has 13 amino acids. The CDR3 region is CASSLGQGNEAFF. DNA for the CDR3: TGCGCCAGCAGCCTCGGGCAGGGGAATGAAGCTTTCTTT.

This clone was seen only a few times. The chain joins TRBV4-2 to TRBJ2-1; D is perhaps TRBD2 (5 bases). Germline CDR1 and CDR2: LGHNA and YNFKEQ. Between the trimmed V and J ends, which lost 4 bases and 8 bases, there was a span of 9 bases. The CDR3 covers 12 residues. CDR3 nucleotide sequence: TGTGCCAGCAGCCCCCCCGGGGATGAGCAGTTCTTC. As protein: CASSPPGDEQFF.

This chain connects TRBV28 to TRBJ1-2, with TRBD1 matching 8 bases. Losses at the gene ends were 6 bases for V and 7 bases for J; bases not matched to a gene: 19. Germline loops: CDR1 MDHEN, CDR2 SYDVKM. CDR3 length equals 17 residues. The CDR3 DNA follows: TGTGCCAGCAGCCAAACCTCAGGGGGCCCCACGAAACGTGGCTACACCTTC. This gives the protein CASSQTSGGPTKRGYTF.

The chain couples TRBV4-3 to TRBJ1-1; D is uncertain. The CDR3 contains 15 residues. Germline V lookup: CDR1 LGHNA, CDR2 YSLEER. Trimming stripped 0 bases from V and 10 bases from J, with 18 bases between. The CDR3 reads CASSQDTTFGPRAFF. Written as DNA, the CDR3 is TGCGCCAGCAGCCAAGACACTACATTCGGCCCACGAGCTTTCTTT.

This clone was recorded a few times. The chain couples TRBV7-2 to TRBJ1-1; TRBD1 might be the D (5 bases). V shed 0 bases and J shed 1 base, with 12 bases lying between them. The germline CDR1 and CDR2 sequences are SGHTA and FQGNSA. The length of the CDR3 is 16 residues. The chain's CDR3 is CASSLASGRGNTEAFF. CDR3 nucleotide sequence: TGTGCCAGCAGCTTAGCGTCAGGGCGGGGGAACACTGAAGCTTTCTTT. Full variable domain (missing parts from reference TRBV7-2 and TRBJ1-1): GAGVSQSPSNKVTEKGKDVELRCDPISGHTALYWYRQSLGQGLEFLIYFQGNSAPDKSGLPSDRFSAERTGGSVSTLTIQRTQQEDSAVYLCASSLASGRGNTEAFFGQGTRLTVV.

This sequence joins TRBV7-3 and TRBJ1-3, with TRBD1 matching 10 bases. The CDR3 has 14 residues. Losses at the gene ends were 4 bases for V and 8 bases for J; bases not matched to a gene: 5. CDR1 and CDR2 from the germline V gene are SGHTA and FQGTGA. Here the CDR3 reads CASSSGTGADTIYF. The CDR3 coding sequence is TGTGCCAGCAGCTCCGGGACAGGGGCGGACACCATATATTTT.

This clone was observed a handful of times. The genes are TRBV9 and TRBJ2-5; 16 positions agree with TRBD2. Germline V gene lookup returns CDR1 SGDLS and CDR2 YYNGEE. The ends lost 3 bases at V and 7 bases at J; junction bases unmatched: 6. The CDR3 sequence is 16 residues long. The CDR3 sequence: CASSGGLAGGQGTQYF. The DNA of the CDR3 is TGTGCCAGCAGCGGGGGACTAGCGGGAGGGCAGGGGACCCAGTACTTC.